What follows is one T cell receptor beta chain and its context. The sample comes from a study of blood T cell repertoires in COVID-19. The method was immunoSEQ multiplex PCR; TCRdb's version includes in-frame clones alone and lacks a portion of them. The sample includes approximately 97,000 clones, 90% seen only once; the top ten take 1.7%. Germline CDR1 reads SEHNR; CDR2 reads FQNEAQ (reference sequence). This CDR3 contains 14 residues. V lost 5 bases to trimming and J lost 5 bases, with 10 bases between them. The genes are TRBV7-9 and TRBJ1-6; D gene ambiguous. The sequence was obtained from a man between 60 and 70 years old with acute or convalescent COVID-19. Sequencing was carried out using peripheral blood. DNA of the CDR3: TGTGCCAGCAGCCAGACGAGCGATAATTCACCCCTCCACTTT. Protein product: CASSQTSDNSPLHF.